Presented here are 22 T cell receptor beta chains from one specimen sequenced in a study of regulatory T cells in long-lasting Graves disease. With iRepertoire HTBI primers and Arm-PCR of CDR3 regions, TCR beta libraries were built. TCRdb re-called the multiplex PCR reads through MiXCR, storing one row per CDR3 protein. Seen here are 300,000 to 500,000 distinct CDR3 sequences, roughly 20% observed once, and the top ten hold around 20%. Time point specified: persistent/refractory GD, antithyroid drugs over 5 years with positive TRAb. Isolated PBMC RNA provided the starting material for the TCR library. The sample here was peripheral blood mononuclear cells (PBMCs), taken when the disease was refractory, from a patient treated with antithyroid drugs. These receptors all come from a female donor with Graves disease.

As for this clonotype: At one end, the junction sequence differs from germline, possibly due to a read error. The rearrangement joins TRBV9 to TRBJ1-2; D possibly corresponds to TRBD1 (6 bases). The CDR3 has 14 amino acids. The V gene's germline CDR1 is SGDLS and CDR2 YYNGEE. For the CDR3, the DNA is TGTGCCAGCAGCCCCACGGACAGTAACCATGGCTACACCTTC. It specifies CASSPTDSNHGYTF.

CDR3 bases: TGTGCCAGCAGTTACTCCGGGACTAGCGGGAGTAGAGATACGCAGTATTTT. Translation gives CASSYSGTSGSRDTQYF. The chain recombines TRBV6-2 or TRBV6-3 with TRBJ2-3; 14 bases match TRBD2. The CDR3 extends over 17 amino acids. From germline, CDR1 is MNHEY and CDR2 SVGEGT. The V segment lost 0 bases and the J segment 5 bases; nucleotides outside the gene matches: 4.

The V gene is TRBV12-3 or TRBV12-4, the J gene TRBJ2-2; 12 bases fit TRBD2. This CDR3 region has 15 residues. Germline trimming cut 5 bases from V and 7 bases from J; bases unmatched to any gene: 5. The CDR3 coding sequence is TGTGCCAGCAGTCCACTAGCGGGAGGTAACGGGGAGCTGTTTTTT. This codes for CASSPLAGGNGELFF.

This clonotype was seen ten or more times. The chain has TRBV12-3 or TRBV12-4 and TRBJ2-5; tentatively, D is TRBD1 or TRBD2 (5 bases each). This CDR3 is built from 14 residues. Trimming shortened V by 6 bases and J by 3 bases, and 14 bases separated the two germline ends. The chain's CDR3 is CASSISGPEETQYF. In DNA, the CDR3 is TGTGCCAGCAGCATATCGGGGCCAGAAGAGACCCAGTACTTC.

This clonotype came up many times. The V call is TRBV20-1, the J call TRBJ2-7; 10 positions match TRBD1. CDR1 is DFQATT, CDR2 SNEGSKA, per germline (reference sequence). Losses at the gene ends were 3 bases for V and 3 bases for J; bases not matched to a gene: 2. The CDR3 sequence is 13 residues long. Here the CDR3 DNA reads TGCAGTGCTAGGGGACAGGGGAGCTACGAGCAGTACTTC. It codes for CSARGQGSYEQYF.

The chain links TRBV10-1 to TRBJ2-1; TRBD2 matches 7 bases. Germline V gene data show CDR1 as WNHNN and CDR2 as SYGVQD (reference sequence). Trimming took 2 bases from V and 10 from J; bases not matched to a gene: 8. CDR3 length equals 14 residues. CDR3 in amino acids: CASSETSVLREQFF. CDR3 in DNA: TGCGCCAGCAGTGAGACTAGCGTATTGAGGGAGCAGTTCTTC.

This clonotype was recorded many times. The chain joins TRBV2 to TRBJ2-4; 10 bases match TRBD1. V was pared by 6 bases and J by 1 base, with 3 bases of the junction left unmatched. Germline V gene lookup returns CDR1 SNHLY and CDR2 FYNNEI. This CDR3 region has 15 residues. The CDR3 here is CASSGTGAAKNIQYF. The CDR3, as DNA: TGTGCCAGCAGCGGGACAGGGGCGGCCAAAAACATTCAGTACTTC.

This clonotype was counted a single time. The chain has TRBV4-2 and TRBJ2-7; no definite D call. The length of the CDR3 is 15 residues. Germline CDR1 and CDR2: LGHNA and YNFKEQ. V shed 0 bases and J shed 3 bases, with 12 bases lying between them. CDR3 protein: CASSQDPDPGYEQYF. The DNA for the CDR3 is TGTGCCAGCAGCCAAGATCCAGACCCCGGCTACGAGCAGTACTTC.

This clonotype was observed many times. The CDR3 DNA reads as TGTGCCAGCAGACCTACAGGGCGTGATGGCTACACCTTC. This translates into CASRPTGRDGYTF. The V call is TRBV28, the J call TRBJ1-2; maybe TRBD1 (6 bases). Trimming stripped 6 bases from V and 6 bases from J, with 14 bases between. The V gene's germline CDR1 is MDHEN and CDR2 SYDVKM. The CDR3 is 13 amino acids.

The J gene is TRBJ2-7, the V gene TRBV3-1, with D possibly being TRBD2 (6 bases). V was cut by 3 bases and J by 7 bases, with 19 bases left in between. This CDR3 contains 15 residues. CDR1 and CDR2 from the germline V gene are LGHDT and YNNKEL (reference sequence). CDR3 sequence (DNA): TGTGCCAGCAGCCAGGGGAGGCTAGTCTTCTATGAGCAGTACTTC. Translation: CASSQGRLVFYEQYF.

The CDR3 DNA sequence: TGTGCCAGCAGCACGGACCCGGGGAGGGGCTATGGCTACACCTTC. Translating it yields CASSTDPGRGYGYTF. The chain couples TRBV5-8 to TRBJ1-2; D is perhaps TRBD1 (5 bases). V lost 4 bases and J lost 4, with 17 bases in between. The CDR3 runs 15 residues. The germline gives CDR1 SGHTS, CDR2 YDEGEE. The full variable domain, its missing parts supplied by reference TRBV5-8 and TRBJ1-2, is EAGVTQSPTHLIKTRGQQATLRCSPISGHTSVYWYQQALGLGLQFLLWYDEGEERNRGNFPPRFSGRQFPNYSSELNVNALELEDSALYLCASSTDPGRGYGYTFGSGTRLTVV.

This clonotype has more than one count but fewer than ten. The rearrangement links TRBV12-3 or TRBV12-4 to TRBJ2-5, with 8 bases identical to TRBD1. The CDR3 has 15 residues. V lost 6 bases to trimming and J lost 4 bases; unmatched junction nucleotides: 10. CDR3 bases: TGTGCCAGCAGCTCCGACAGGGGAAAGGGAGAGACCCAGTACTTC. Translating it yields CASSSDRGKGETQYF.

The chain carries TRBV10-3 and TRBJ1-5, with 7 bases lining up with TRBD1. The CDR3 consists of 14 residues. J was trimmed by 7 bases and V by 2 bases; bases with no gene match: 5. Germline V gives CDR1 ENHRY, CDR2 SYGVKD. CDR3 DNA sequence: TGTGCCATCAGTGAGGAGGGGGCTCGACAGCCCCAGCATTTT. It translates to CAISEEGARQPQHF.

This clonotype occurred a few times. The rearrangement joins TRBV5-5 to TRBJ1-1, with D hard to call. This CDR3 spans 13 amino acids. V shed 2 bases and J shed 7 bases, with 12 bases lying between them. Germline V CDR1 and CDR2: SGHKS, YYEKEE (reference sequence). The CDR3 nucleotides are TGTGCCAGCAGCTTAGCCCGCGGGGTTGAAGCTTTCTTT. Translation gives CASSLARGVEAFF.

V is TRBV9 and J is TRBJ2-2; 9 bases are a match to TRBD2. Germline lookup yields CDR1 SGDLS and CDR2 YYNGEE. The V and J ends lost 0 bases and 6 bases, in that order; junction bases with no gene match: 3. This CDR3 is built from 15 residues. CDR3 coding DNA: TGTGCCAGCAGCGTAGAGGGACTAGCCGCCGGGGAGCTGTTTTTT. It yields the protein CASSVEGLAAGELFF.

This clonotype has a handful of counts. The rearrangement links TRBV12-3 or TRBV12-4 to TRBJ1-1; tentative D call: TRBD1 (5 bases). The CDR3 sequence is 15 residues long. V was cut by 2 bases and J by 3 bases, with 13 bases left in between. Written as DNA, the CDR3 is TGTGCCAGCAGTTTACAGGGAACCCTATACACTGAAGCTTTCTTT. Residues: CASSLQGTLYTEAFF.

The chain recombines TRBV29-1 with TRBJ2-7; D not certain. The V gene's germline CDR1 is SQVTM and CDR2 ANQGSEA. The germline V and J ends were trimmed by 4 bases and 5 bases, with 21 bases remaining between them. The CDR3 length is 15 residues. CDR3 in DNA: TGCAGCGTTGTACCATCACGGGCCAGCGTCGACGAGCAGTACTTC. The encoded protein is CSVVPSRASVDEQYF.

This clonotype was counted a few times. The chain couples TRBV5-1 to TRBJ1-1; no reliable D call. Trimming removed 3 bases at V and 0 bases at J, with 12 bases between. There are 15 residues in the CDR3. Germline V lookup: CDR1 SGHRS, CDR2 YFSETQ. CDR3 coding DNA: TGCGCCAGCAGCTCGTCGAACGGGGTGAACACTGAAGCTTTCTTT. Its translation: CASSSSNGVNTEAFF.

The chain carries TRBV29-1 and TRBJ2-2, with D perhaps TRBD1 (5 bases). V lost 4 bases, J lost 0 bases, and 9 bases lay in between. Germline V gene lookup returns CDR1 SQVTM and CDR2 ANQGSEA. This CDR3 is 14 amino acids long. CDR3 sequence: CSVARATNTGELFF. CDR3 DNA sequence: TGCAGCGTTGCCAGGGCTACGAACACCGGGGAGCTGTTTTTT.

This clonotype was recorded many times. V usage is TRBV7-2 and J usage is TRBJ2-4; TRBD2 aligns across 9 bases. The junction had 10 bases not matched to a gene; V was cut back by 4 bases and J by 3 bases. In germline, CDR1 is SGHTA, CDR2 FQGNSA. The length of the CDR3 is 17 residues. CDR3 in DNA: TGTGCCAGCAGCTCTTTTGCTAGCGGGAATGGCAAAAACATTCAGTACTTC. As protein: CASSSFASGNGKNIQYF.

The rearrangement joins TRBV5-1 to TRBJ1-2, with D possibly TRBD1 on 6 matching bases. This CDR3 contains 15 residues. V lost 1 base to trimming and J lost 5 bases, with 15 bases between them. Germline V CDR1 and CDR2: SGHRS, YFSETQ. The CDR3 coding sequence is TGCGCCAGCAGCTTGCTTCCAGGGGAGGGATATGGCTACACCTTC. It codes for CASSLLPGEGYGYTF.

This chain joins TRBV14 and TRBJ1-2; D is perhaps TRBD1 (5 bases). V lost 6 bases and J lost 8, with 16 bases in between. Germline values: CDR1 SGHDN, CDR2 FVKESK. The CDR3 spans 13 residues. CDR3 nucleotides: TGTGCCAGCAGACGGCAGGGACGGCACGGCTACACCTTC. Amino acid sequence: CASRRQGRHGYTF.